Listed here is a single T cell receptor beta chain. These data belong to a study of control samples from healthy donors and cancer patients. CDR1 and CDR2 from the germline V gene are LNHDA and SQIVND (reference sequence). The ends were cut back, 3 bases at V and 5 bases at J, with 13 bases in the middle. This CDR3 comprises 14 residues. The repertoire was sequenced with immunoSEQ multiplex PCR; TCRdb's copy has only in-frame clones and lacks some. The repertoire holds 78,000 or so clones, about 90% seen once, with around 3.8% in the top ten. The TCR originated in a woman between 45 and 65 years old in good health. The sequenced material came from blood. The chain is built from TRBV19 and TRBJ1-1; the D gene is possibly TRBD1 (6 bases). The CDR3 loop is CASSINREVTEAFF. Written as DNA, the CDR3 is TGTGCCAGTAGTATCAACAGGGAAGTGACTGAAGCTTTCTTT.